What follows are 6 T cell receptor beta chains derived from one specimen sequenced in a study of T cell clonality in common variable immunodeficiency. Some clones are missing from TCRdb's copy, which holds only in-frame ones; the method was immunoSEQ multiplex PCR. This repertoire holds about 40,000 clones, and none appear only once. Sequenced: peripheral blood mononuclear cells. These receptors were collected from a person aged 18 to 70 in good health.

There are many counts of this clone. This chain's CDR3 is CSVADTFNSPLHF. CDR3 DNA, as far as it was read: TGCAGCGTCGCTGACACCTTTAATTCACCC. The V gene is TRBV29-1, the J gene TRBJ1-6; D is undetermined. The read terminates 3 residues before the CDR3 end, so the remaining end is supplied by the germline J gene. Germline CDR1 SQVTM, CDR2 ANQGSEA. This CDR3 has 13 residues. The ends were cut back, 6 bases at V and 6 bases at J, with 12 bases in the middle.

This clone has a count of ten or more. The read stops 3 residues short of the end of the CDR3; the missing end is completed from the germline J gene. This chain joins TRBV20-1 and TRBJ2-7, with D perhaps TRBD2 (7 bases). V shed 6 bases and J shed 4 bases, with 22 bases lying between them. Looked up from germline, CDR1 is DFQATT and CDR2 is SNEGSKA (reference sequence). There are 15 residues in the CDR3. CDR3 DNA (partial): TGCAGTGCCCCCGTTCCTAGCGGAGGGGGGTACGAG. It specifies CSAPVPSGGGYE. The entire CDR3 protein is CSAPVPSGGGYEQYF.

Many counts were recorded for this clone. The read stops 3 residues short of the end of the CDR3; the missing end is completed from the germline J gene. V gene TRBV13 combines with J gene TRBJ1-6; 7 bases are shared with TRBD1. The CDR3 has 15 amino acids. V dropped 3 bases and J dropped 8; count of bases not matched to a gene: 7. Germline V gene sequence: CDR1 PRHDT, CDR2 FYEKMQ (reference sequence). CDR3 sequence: CASSFYRGSHSPLHF. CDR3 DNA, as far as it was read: TGTGCCAGCAGCTTTTACAGGGGATCGCATTCACCC.

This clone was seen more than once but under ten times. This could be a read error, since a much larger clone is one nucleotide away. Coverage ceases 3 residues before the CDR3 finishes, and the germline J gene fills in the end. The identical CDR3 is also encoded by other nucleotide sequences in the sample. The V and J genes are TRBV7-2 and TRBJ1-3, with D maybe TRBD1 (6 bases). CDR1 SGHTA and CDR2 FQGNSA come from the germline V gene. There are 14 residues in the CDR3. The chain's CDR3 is CASSQQGDLATIYF. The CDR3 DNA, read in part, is TGTGCCAGCAGTCAACAGGGAGATCTAGCCACA.

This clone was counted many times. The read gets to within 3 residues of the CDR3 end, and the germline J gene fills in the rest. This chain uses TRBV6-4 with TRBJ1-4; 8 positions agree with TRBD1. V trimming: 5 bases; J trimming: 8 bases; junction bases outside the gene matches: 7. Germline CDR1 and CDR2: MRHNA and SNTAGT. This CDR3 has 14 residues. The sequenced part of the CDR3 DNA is TGTGCCAGCAGTCCCGGACAGGGACAAGAAAAA. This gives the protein CASSPGQGQEK. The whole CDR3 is CASSPGQGQEKLFF.

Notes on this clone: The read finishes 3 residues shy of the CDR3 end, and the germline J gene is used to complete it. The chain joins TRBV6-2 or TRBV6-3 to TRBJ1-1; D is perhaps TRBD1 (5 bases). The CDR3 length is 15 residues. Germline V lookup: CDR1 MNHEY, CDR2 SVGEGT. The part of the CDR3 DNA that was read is TGTGCCAGCAGTGGGCAGGGACTAGCAACAGATACG. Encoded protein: CASSGQGLATDT. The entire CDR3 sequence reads CASSGQGLATDTAFF.